This T cell receptor (beta chain) was found in a study of control samples from healthy donors and cancer patients. Libraries were prepared by immunoSEQ multiplex PCR; TCRdb keeps only in-frame clonotypes and omits some of them. The table lists approximately 88,000 clones, more than 85% of them singletons. The germline CDR1 and CDR2 sequences are SGDLS and YYNGEE. CDR3 length: 13 amino acids. V lost 0 bases to trimming and J lost 11 bases; unmatched junction nucleotides: 6. What was sequenced was blood. The receptor's source is a woman aged 25 to 39 in good health. This sequence joins TRBV9 and TRBJ1-1; 8 nucleotides align to TRBD1. The CDR3 bases are TGTGCCAGCAGCGTAGTTGAGGACAGGGAGGCTTTCTTT. Amino acid sequence: CASSVVEDREAFF.